One and the same sample provided the 18 T cell receptor beta chains below, sequenced in a study of blood T cell repertoires in COVID-19 (TCRdb year 2020). Library creation used the immunoSEQ multiplex PCR assay. This is the immuneACCESS table as TCRdb keeps it, with only in-frame sequences that have V and J called. A part of the clones is gone; compared with another copy, unresolved V genes explain less than half, and the rest is unexplained. Here the sample has roughly 180,000 clones; approximately 81% occur a single time. About 6% of the sample comes from the top ten. The sample consisted of PBMCs or T cells enriched from blood (not recorded which). All receptors come from a woman aged 40 to 55 with acute COVID-19.

There are a few counts of this clone. CDR3 in amino acids: CASSQETSGNNEQFF. As DNA, the CDR3 is TGTGCCAGCAGCCAAGAAACTAGCGGAAACAATGAGCAGTTCTTC. V and J are TRBV3-1 (or the pseudogene TRBV3-2) and TRBJ2-1; 8 bases line up with TRBD2. This CDR3 is 15 amino acids long. Germline loops: CDR1 LGHDT, CDR2 YNNKEL (reference sequence). J lost 5 bases, V lost 0 bases, and 3 bases had no gene match.

The chain carries TRBV28 and TRBJ2-5; TRBD1 aligns across 7 bases. The V gene end was trimmed by 2 bases and the J gene end by 4 bases; junction bases not matched to a gene: 4. In germline, CDR1 is MDHEN, CDR2 SYDVKM. CDR3 size: 14 residues. The CDR3 coding sequence is TGTGCCAGCAGTTTAAGGGGGCAAAGAGAGACCCAGTACTTC. Amino acids: CASSLRGQRETQYF.

The chain is built from TRBV2 and TRBJ1-2, with D unclear. Germline V CDR1 and CDR2: SNHLY, FYNNEI. The V and J ends lost 6 bases and 0 bases respectively, with 14 bases between them. The CDR3 runs to 15 residues. CDR3 in amino acids: CASRQEGTSNYGYTF. The CDR3 coding sequence is TGTGCCAGCAGGCAAGAGGGCACCTCTAACTATGGCTACACCTTC.

The V call is TRBV3-1 (or the pseudogene TRBV3-2), the J call TRBJ1-2; 10 bases agree with TRBD1. V gave up 3 bases and J gave up 5 bases; unmatched junction bases: 3. In germline, CDR1 is LGHDT, CDR2 YNNKEL (reference sequence). The CDR3 length is 14 residues. The CDR3 here is CASSQGQGKYGYTF. The CDR3 DNA is TGTGCCAGCAGCCAGGGACAGGGGAAGTATGGCTACACCTTC.

CDR3 sequence: CASSVKGYTGELFF. The DNA of the CDR3 is TGTGCCAGTAGTGTCAAGGGGTATACCGGGGAGCTGTTTTTT. The chain recombines TRBV19 with TRBJ2-2, with a weak D call TRBD1 (5 bases). V was clipped by 5 bases and J by 5 bases, with 12 bases between them. Germline assignment: CDR1 LNHDA and CDR2 SQIVND (reference sequence). The CDR3 covers 14 residues.

The chain couples TRBV5-1 to TRBJ1-4, with D perhaps matching TRBD1 (6 bases). Germline V gene data show CDR1 as SGHRS and CDR2 as YFSETQ. V shed 5 bases and J shed 3 bases, with 17 bases lying between them. There are 16 residues in the CDR3. The CDR3 DNA reads TGCGCCAGCAGGCAATCCGGCAGGGGAGCTAATGAAAAACTGTTTTTT. Translating it yields CASRQSGRGANEKLFF.

The chain links TRBV19 to TRBJ2-6; 7 bases fit TRBD2. Germline-derived CDR1 and CDR2 are LNHDA and SQIVND (reference sequence). V lost 3 bases and J lost 0; bases outside the gene matches: 5. The CDR3 runs to 17 residues. As DNA, the CDR3 is TGTGCCAGTAGTATTTTCACGGGGGGCTCTGGGGCCAACGTCCTGACTTTC. As protein: CASSIFTGGSGANVLTF.

J is TRBJ1-6 and V is TRBV5-1; D unclear. Trimming stripped 0 bases from V and 7 bases from J, with 5 bases between. CDR3 length: 13 amino acids. The germline V gene encodes CDR1 SGHRS and CDR2 YFSETQ. The CDR3 loop reads CASSLALNSPLHF. The CDR3 DNA follows: TGCGCCAGCAGCTTGGCCTTGAATTCACCCCTCCACTTT.

This chain links TRBV29-1 with TRBJ2-1; D is possibly TRBD2 (5 bases). The CDR3 consists of 13 residues. The V and J ends lost 5 bases and 0 bases respectively, with 8 bases between them. CDR1 is SQVTM and CDR2 is ANQGSEA in the germline V gene. CDR3 sequence reads: CSVRSGSYNEQFF. In DNA, the CDR3 is TGCAGCGTTCGAAGCGGCTCCTACAATGAGCAGTTCTTC.

V and J are TRBV4-1 and TRBJ2-7; D is perhaps TRBD2 (6 bases). The germline V and J ends were trimmed by 0 bases and 2 bases, with 23 bases remaining between them. CDR1 MGHRA and CDR2 YSYEKL come from the germline V gene. The CDR3 spans 19 residues. CDR3 amino acids: CASSQEPPLIAADTYEQYF. DNA of the CDR3: TGCGCCAGCAGCCAAGAACCCCCCCTAATAGCGGCAGATACCTACGAGCAGTACTTC.

V gene TRBV3-1 (or the pseudogene TRBV3-2) combines with J gene TRBJ2-7; 8 bases map to TRBD2. Germline V gene lookup returns CDR1 LGHDT and CDR2 YNNKEL (reference sequence). This CDR3 comprises 19 residues. Trimming removed 4 bases from V and 0 bases from J; junction bases left unmatched: 17. CDR3 DNA sequence: TGTGCCAGCAGCCCCGGTGGTAGCGGGACCTCTGTCGTCTCCTACGAGCAGTACTTC. It specifies CASSPGGSGTSVVSYEQYF.

V is TRBV28 and J is TRBJ1-2, with TRBD1 matching over 7 bases. In germline, CDR1 is MDHEN, CDR2 SYDVKM. This CDR3 has 16 residues. V was pared by 4 bases and J by 1 base, with 9 bases of the junction left unmatched. CDR3 amino acids: CASSSLGQAVNYGYTF. Here the CDR3 DNA reads TGTGCCAGCAGTTCCCTAGGACAGGCCGTTAACTATGGCTACACCTTC.

In its sample, this clone was seen many times. One end of the junction fails to match germline, which may point to a read error. The chain joins TRBV7-7 to TRBJ2-2; 10 nucleotides match TRBD2. The CDR3 runs to 17 residues. Germline V gene sequence: CDR1 SSHAT, CDR2 FNYEAQ (reference sequence). The CDR3 DNA is TGTGCTAGCAGCTTGCTAGCTAGCGGGAGAAACACCGGGGAGCTGTTTTTT. It encodes CASSLLASGRNTGELFF.

This chain joins TRBV4-1 and TRBJ2-6, with TRBD1 matching over 8 bases. Trimming at V came to 4 bases and at J to 3 bases, leaving 8 bases not matched to a gene. Germline values: CDR1 MGHRA, CDR2 YSYEKL. The length of the CDR3 is 17 residues. The CDR3 region is CASSPGQGADGANVLTF. The CDR3, as DNA: TGCGCCAGCAGCCCAGGTCAGGGGGCGGATGGGGCCAACGTCCTGACTTTC.

This clone was recorded only once. The rearrangement joins TRBV4-1 to TRBJ2-1, with D possibly matching TRBD2 (6 bases). CDR1 and CDR2 (germline): MGHRA, YSYEKL. The V end was cut by 0 bases, the J end by 1 base, with 13 bases between. CDR3 length: 17 amino acids. The CDR3 nucleotides read TGCGCCAGCAGCCAAGATGGGACGGGAGTTTCCTACAATGAGCAGTTCTTC. It is translated as CASSQDGTGVSYNEQFF.

The rearrangement links TRBV27 to TRBJ2-1; D is unresolved. There are 12 residues in the CDR3. Germline CDR1 MNHEY, CDR2 SMNVEV (reference sequence). Trimming left V 5 bases short and J 7 bases short, with 9 bases between. The CDR3 DNA is TGTGCCAGCAGTCCGACTTGGAATGAGCAGTTCTTC. Translated: CASSPTWNEQFF.

The chain joins TRBV18 to TRBJ2-6; TRBD1 matches 7 bases. Per the germline V gene, CDR1 is KGHSH and CDR2 is LQKENI. With 3 bases clipped from V and 1 base from J, the junction kept 6 bases outside the gene matches. This CDR3 is 17 amino acids long. Here the CDR3 reads CASSPPTGDSGANVLTF. CDR3 sequence (DNA): TGTGCCAGCTCACCGCCAACAGGGGATTCTGGGGCCAACGTCCTGACTTTC.

In this sample, this clone turned up once. The chain uses TRBV6-1 and TRBJ2-7; D is perhaps TRBD2 (5 bases). CDR1 is MNHNS and CDR2 is SASEGT in the germline V gene. This CDR3 has 14 residues. V was cut by 1 base and J by 2 bases, with 9 bases left in between. In nucleotides, the CDR3 is TGTGCCAGCAGTGAAGTTCCGGGGACCTACGAGCAGTACGTC. Its translation is CASSEVPGTYEQYV.